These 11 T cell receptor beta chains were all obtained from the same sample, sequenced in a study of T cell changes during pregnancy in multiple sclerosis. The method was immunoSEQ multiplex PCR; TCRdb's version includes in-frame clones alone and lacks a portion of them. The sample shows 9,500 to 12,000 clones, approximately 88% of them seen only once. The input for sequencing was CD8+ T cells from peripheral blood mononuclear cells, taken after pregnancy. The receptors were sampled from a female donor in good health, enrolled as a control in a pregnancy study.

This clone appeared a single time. CDR3 in amino acids: CASSFTTGLAEAFF. CDR3 sequence (DNA): TGTGCCAGCAGCTTTACCACAGGGTTAGCTGAAGCTTTCTTT. V usage is TRBV7-2 and J usage is TRBJ1-1; weak D call: TRBD1 (6 bases). Germline CDR1 is SGHTA and CDR2 is FQGNSA. The CDR3 totals 14 residues. V dropped 3 bases and J dropped 6 bases, with 14 bases sitting between them.

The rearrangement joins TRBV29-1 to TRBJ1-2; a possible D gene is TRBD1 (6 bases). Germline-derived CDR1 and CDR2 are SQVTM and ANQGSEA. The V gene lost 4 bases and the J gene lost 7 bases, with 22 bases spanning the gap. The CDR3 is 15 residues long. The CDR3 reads CSVAPRGGRVSGYTF. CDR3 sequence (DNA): TGCAGCGTTGCCCCGAGGGGGGGGCGCGTGAGTGGCTACACCTTC.

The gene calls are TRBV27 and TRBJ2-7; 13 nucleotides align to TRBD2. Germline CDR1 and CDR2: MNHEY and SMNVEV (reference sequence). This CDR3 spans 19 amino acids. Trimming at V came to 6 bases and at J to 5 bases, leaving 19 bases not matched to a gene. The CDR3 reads CASRARGIGLAGELDEQYF. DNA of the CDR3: TGTGCCAGCAGGGCCCGGGGGATAGGACTAGCGGGAGAACTCGACGAGCAGTACTTC.

The CDR3 sequence: CASSYIGTDALQETQYF. CDR3 DNA sequence: TGTGCCAGCAGTTATATTGGGACAGATGCCCTCCAAGAGACCCAGTACTTC. The chain couples TRBV5-4 to TRBJ2-5; TRBD1 matches at 7 bases. This CDR3 is built from 17 residues. With 5 bases clipped from V and 1 base from J, the junction kept 14 bases outside the gene matches. CDR1 SGHNT and CDR2 YYREEE come from the germline V gene (reference sequence). The full variable domain, in which reference TRBV5-4 and TRBJ2-5 provide the parts outside the CDR3, is ETGVTQSPTHLIKTRGQQVTLRCSSQSGHNTVSWYQQALGQGPQFIFQYYREEENGRGNFPPRFSGLQFPNYSSELNVNALELDDSALYLCASSYIGTDALQETQYFGPGTRLLVL.

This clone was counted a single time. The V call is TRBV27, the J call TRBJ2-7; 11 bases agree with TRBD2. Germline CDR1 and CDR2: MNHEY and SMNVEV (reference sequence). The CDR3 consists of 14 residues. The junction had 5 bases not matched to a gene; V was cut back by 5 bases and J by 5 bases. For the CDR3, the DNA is TGTGCCAGCAGTCGTAGCGGGGGGGGAAACGAGCAGTACTTC. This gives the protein CASSRSGGGNEQYF.

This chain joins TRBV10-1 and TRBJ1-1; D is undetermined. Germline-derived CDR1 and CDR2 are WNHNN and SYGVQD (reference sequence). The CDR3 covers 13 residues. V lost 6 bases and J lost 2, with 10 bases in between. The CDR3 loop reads CASSREGNTEAFF. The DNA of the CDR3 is TGCGCCAGCAGCCGGGAGGGTAACACTGAAGCTTTCTTT.

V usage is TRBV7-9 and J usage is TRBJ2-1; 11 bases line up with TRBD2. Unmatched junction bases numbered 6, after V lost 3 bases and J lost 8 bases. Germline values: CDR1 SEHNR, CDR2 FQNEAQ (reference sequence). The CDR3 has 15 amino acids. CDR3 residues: CASSFSGGEADEQFF. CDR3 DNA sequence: TGTGCCAGCAGCTTTAGCGGGGGGGAAGCAGATGAGCAGTTCTTC.

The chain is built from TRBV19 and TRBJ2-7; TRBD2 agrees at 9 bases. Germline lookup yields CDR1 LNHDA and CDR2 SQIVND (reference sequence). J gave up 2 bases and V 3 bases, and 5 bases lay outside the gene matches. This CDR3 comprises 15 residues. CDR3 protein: CASSMEAGGTYEQYF. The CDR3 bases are TGTGCCAGTAGTATGGAAGCGGGAGGTACCTACGAGCAGTACTTC.

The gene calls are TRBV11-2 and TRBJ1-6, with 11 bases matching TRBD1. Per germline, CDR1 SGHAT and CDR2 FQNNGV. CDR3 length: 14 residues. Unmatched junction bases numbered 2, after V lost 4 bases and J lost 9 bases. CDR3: CASSSGTGGSPLHF. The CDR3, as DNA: TGTGCCAGCAGCTCGGGGACAGGGGGTTCACCCCTCCACTTT.

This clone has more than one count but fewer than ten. CDR3 in DNA: TGTGCCAGCAGTGCTAGGACTAACCATGAGCAGTTCTTC. Translating gives CASSARTNHEQFF. The chain employs TRBV6-4 and TRBJ2-1, with D possibly TRBD2 on 6 matching bases. Deletions cut 4 bases from V and 8 bases from J, with 12 bases between. Germline loops: CDR1 MRHNA, CDR2 SNTAGT. CDR3 length: 13 residues.

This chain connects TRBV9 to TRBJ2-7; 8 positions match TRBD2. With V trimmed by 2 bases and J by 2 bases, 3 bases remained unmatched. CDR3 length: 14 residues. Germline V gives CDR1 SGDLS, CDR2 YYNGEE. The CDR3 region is CASSVGAGAYEQYF. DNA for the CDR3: TGTGCCAGCAGCGTTGGAGCGGGGGCCTACGAGCAGTACTTC.